This T cell receptor (beta chain) appears in the sequencing data of a study of blood T cell repertoires in COVID-19. Sequencing used immunoSEQ multiplex PCR; TCRdb keeps in-frame clones, though not all of them. The sample includes roughly 63,000 clones, around nine tenths of them seen just once. Losses at the gene ends were 2 bases for V and 8 bases for J; bases not matched to a gene: 4. The CDR3 sequence is 14 residues long. CDR1 MDHEN and CDR2 SYDVKM come from the germline V gene. Sequenced material: peripheral blood. V and J are TRBV28 and TRBJ1-2, with 11 bases identical to TRBD1. The receptor's source is a human donor in a cohort sampled during active COVID-19. In nucleotides, the CDR3 is TGTGCCAGCAGTTTAATGGACAGGGGGCTCGGCTACACCTTC. Its translation: CASSLMDRGLGYTF.